The 10 T cell receptor beta chains below come from one sample, sequenced in a study of T-cell reconstitution after alpha-beta-depleted transplantation in children. Unique molecular identifiers tagged the TCRbeta library. TCRdb recomputed calls from the PCR reads with MiXCR, one row per CDR3 protein. The sample has about 230,000 distinct CDR3 sequences; approximately 9.8% are singletons. The specimen was PBMCs from the stem cell graft donor, collected from the stem cell graft. The receptors were gathered from a human donor who donated a stem cell graft to a child with SCID.

This clonotype was seen many times. The chain uses TRBV5-5 and TRBJ2-5, with D possibly matching TRBD2 (6 bases). Per germline, CDR1 SGHKS and CDR2 YYEKEE (reference sequence). Between the trimmed V and J ends, which lost 0 bases and 7 bases, there was a span of 10 bases. CDR3 length equals 13 residues. CDR3 sequence reads: CASSLGDSGTQYF. CDR3 sequence (DNA): TGTGCCAGCAGCTTGGGGGACTCAGGGACCCAGTACTTC. The complete variable domain, with remaining parts taken from reference TRBV5-5 and TRBJ2-5, reads DAGVTQSPTHLIKTRGQQVTLRCSPISGHKSVSWYQQVLGQGPQFIFQYYEKEERGRGNFPDRFSARQFPNYSSELNVNALLLGDSALYLCASSLGDSGTQYFGPGTRLLVL.

This clonotype was seen only a few times. The V gene is TRBV12-3 or TRBV12-4, the J gene TRBJ2-1; 11 bases line up with TRBD1. The J segment lost 4 bases and the V segment lost 3 bases, leaving 5 bases of the junction unmatched. The CDR3 is 16 residues long. CDR3 in amino acids: CASSLGRDRGYNEQFF. As DNA, the CDR3 is TGTGCCAGCAGTTTGGGCCGGGACAGGGGGTACAATGAGCAGTTCTTC.

This clonotype was detected many times. V usage is TRBV28 and J usage is TRBJ1-4, with a possible D match to TRBD1 (6 bases). CDR3 length: 16 residues. V shed 6 bases and J shed 10 bases, with 24 bases lying between them. CDR1 and CDR2 (germline): MDHEN, SYDVKM. The CDR3 DNA is TGTGCCAGCAGACCCTTAAGACAGGCCCCTAGGGGAAAACTGTTTTTT. Translation gives CASRPLRQAPRGKLFF.

This clonotype was recorded at least ten times. The V and J genes are TRBV5-1 and TRBJ2-7; 9 nucleotides align to TRBD1. The V gene's germline CDR1 is SGHRS and CDR2 YFSETQ. The CDR3 spans 14 residues. The trim removed 7 bases at V and 3 bases at J, leaving 8 bases unmatched. The CDR3 DNA is TGCGCCAGCTCCCGGGACAGGGAAATCTACGAGCAGTACTTC. Translating gives CASSRDREIYEQYF.

The sample holds a few counts of this clonotype. The rearrangement links TRBV15 to TRBJ2-7, with D uncertain. The CDR3 extends over 15 amino acids. V dropped 0 bases and J dropped 3 bases, with 12 bases sitting between them. The germline CDR1 and CDR2 sequences are LNHNV and YYDKDF (reference sequence). The CDR3 DNA follows: TGTGCCACCAGCAGAGATCGTTCCGCTTACTACGAGCAGTACTTC. Translating gives CATSRDRSAYYEQYF.

This clonotype showed up many times. The chain links TRBV27 to TRBJ2-2; 9 bases match TRBD1. The CDR3 spans 16 residues. CDR1 and CDR2 (germline): MNHEY, SMNVEV (reference sequence). V was pared by 6 bases and J by 3 bases, with 8 bases of the junction left unmatched. The CDR3 is CASRMERTGDTGELFF. CDR3 bases: TGTGCCAGCAGAATGGAAAGGACAGGGGACACCGGGGAGCTGTTTTTT.

The V call is TRBV7-3, the J call TRBJ2-1; D is possibly TRBD1 (6 bases). With 7 bases removed from V and 5 bases from J, the gap between germline ends came to 18 bases. There are 15 residues in the CDR3. CDR1 and CDR2 from the germline V gene are SGHTA and FQGTGA. This CDR3 reads CASTLWGRGDNEQFF. In nucleotides, the CDR3 is TGTGCCAGCACCCTCTGGGGGCGAGGGGACAATGAGCAGTTCTTC.

This clonotype was counted many times. This chain uses TRBV7-2 with TRBJ2-2, with D tentatively TRBD2 (6 bases). Germline-derived CDR1 and CDR2 are SGHTA and FQGNSA. The CDR3 contains 16 residues. V was clipped by 1 base and J by 7 bases, with 16 bases between them. CDR3 sequence reads: CASSLGVSRRDGELFF. CDR3 coding DNA: TGTGCCAGCAGCTTAGGGGTCAGCCGGCGGGACGGGGAGCTGTTTTTT.

A note on this clonotype: The junction departs from the called germline gene at one end, perhaps through a read error. The chain links TRBV28 to TRBJ2-3; TRBD1 aligns across 7 bases. The germline V gene encodes CDR1 MDHEN and CDR2 SYDVKM. This CDR3 is 15 amino acids long. CDR3: CANSSPPPTGPTQYF. In DNA, the CDR3 is TGTGCCAACAGTTCTCCCCCCCCGACAGGGCCTACGCAGTATTTT. Full variable domain (missing parts from reference TRBV28 and TRBJ2-3): DVKVTQSSRYLVKRTGEKVFLECVQDMDHENMFWYRQDPGLGLRLIYFSYDVKMKEKGDIPEGYSVSREKKERFSLILESASTNQTSMYLCANSSPPPTGPTQYFGPGTRLTVL.

This clonotype was counted ten times or more. V gene TRBV6-5 combines with J gene TRBJ1-1, with 8 bases matching TRBD1. Germline V gives CDR1 MNHEY, CDR2 SVGAGI. This CDR3 is 12 amino acids long. With 5 bases clipped from V and 9 bases from J, the junction kept 5 bases outside the gene matches. CDR3 DNA sequence: TGTGCCAGCAGTACCAGGGGGCTCAAAGCTTTCTTT. Residues: CASSTRGLKAFF.